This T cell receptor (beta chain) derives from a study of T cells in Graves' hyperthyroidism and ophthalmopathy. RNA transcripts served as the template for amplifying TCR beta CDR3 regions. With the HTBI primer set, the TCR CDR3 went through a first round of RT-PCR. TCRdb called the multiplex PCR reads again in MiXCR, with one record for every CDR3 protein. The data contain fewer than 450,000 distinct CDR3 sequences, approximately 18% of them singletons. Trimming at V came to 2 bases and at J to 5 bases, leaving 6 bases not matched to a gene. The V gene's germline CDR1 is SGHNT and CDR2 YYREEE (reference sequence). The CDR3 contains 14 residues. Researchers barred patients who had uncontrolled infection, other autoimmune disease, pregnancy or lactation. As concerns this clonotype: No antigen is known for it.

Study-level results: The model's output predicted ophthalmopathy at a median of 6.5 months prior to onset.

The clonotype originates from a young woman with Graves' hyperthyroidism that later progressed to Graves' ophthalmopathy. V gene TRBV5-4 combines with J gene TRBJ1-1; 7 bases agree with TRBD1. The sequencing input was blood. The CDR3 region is CASSFGRGVTEAFF. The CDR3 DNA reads TGTGCCAGCAGCTTCGGCAGGGGGGTTACTGAAGCTTTCTTT.